Following are 29 T cell receptor beta chains from one sample sequenced in a study of T-cell reconstitution after alpha-beta-depleted transplantation in children. Unique molecular identifiers tagged the TCRbeta library. TCRdb reprocessed the PCR reads with MiXCR, giving one entry per CDR3 protein. The sample carries thousands of distinct CDR3 sequences, about 16% recorded once. The source material was PBMCs, mostly from graft donor cells, sampled 180 days after TCRalphabeta/CD19-depleted stem cell transplant. These receptors all stem from a patient aged 2 to 10 who had a stem cell transplant for inherited bone marrow failure, so the T cells may come from the graft donor.

This clonotype was recorded at least ten times. This chain links TRBV7-9 with TRBJ2-1; 12 bases are a match to TRBD2. The CDR3 spans 12 residues. Germline lookup yields CDR1 SEHNR and CDR2 FQNEAQ (reference sequence). The J segment lost 13 bases and the V segment lost 6 bases, leaving 4 bases of the junction unmatched. The CDR3 bases are TGTGCCAGCAGAATACTAGCGGGAGGACAGTTCTTC. This sequence encodes CASRILAGGQFF.

This clonotype has at least ten counts. The rearrangement joins TRBV6-5 to TRBJ2-7; weak D call: TRBD1 (5 bases). Looked up from germline, CDR1 is MNHEY and CDR2 is SVGAGI. The length of the CDR3 is 15 residues. The germline V and J ends were trimmed by 0 bases and 2 bases, with 11 bases remaining between them. The CDR3 region is CASSYSDTAAYEQYF. In DNA form, the CDR3 reads TGTGCCAGCAGTTACTCGGACACAGCCGCCTACGAGCAGTACTTC.

This clonotype was seen many times. The chain carries TRBV7-9 and TRBJ1-2; the match to TRBD1 covers 7 bases. The length of the CDR3 is 12 residues. The junction had 6 bases not matched to a gene; V was cut back by 6 bases and J by 8 bases. Germline CDR1 is SEHNR and CDR2 is FQNEAQ (reference sequence). The chain's CDR3 is CASSPTGSGYTF. The CDR3 coding sequence is TGTGCCAGCAGTCCGACAGGGAGCGGCTACACCTTC.

Many counts were recorded for this clonotype. The DNA for the CDR3 is TGTGCCAGCAGTCGTACAGGGGGCCGGCGGTGGGACACTGAAGCTTTCTTT. This encodes CASSRTGGRRWDTEAFF. J is TRBJ1-1 and V is TRBV7-8; 9 bases are a match to TRBD1. CDR3 length: 17 residues. Germline assignment: CDR1 SGHVS and CDR2 FQNEAQ. The trim removed 6 bases at V and 3 bases at J, leaving 14 bases unmatched.

CDR3 DNA: TGCAGCGCGGCCGCGGCTCCGGGCGGGGAGACCCAGTACTTC. This translates into CSAAAAPGGETQYF. The V gene is TRBV20-1, the J gene TRBJ2-5, with a weak D call TRBD2 (5 bases). CDR3 size: 14 residues. Germline assignment: CDR1 DFQATT and CDR2 SNEGSKA (reference sequence).

This clonotype was seen once. The chain carries TRBV29-1 and TRBJ2-5, with D tentatively TRBD1 (6 bases). Trimming shortened V by 7 bases and J by 5 bases, and 17 bases separated the two germline ends. There are 13 residues in the CDR3. Germline CDR1 reads SQVTM; CDR2 reads ANQGSEA. CDR3 sequence: CSGLGDKDETQYF. CDR3 DNA sequence: TGCAGCGGGCTGGGGGACAAAGATGAGACCCAGTACTTC.

This clonotype appeared many times. CDR3: CASSPSAREGLGEADTQYF. CDR3 bases: TGTGCCAGCAGCCCGTCCGCCAGGGAGGGCCTCGGGGAGGCAGATACGCAGTATTTT. The V call is TRBV7-8, the J call TRBJ2-3, with TRBD2 matching 7 bases. Germline CDR1 is SGHVS and CDR2 is FQNEAQ. V lost 5 bases to trimming and J lost 4 bases; unmatched junction nucleotides: 21. This CDR3 contains 19 residues.

This clonotype was seen ten or more times. One junction end disagrees with the germline gene, perhaps due to a read error. This chain links TRBV7-7 with TRBJ2-5, with TRBD2 as a possible D gene (6 bases). This CDR3 is 14 amino acids long. Germline loops: CDR1 SSHAT, CDR2 FNYEAQ (reference sequence). The DNA of the CDR3 is TGTGCTAGCAGCCCTGGACCGGGAGAAGAGACCCAGTACTTC. It yields the protein CASSPGPGEETQYF.

The count of this clonotype is one. V gene TRBV10-3 combines with J gene TRBJ2-5; maybe TRBD1 (5 bases). CDR1 ENHRY and CDR2 SYGVKD come from the germline V gene. This CDR3 region has 14 residues. The V and J ends lost 4 bases and 0 bases respectively, with 9 bases between them. This CDR3 reads CAISGQGYQETQYF. The CDR3 nucleotides read TGTGCCATCAGTGGGCAGGGTTACCAAGAGACCCAGTACTTC.

This clonotype was recorded many times. The chain links TRBV28 to TRBJ2-3; 15 positions match TRBD2. The V and J ends lost 6 bases and 7 bases, in that order; junction bases with no gene match: 8. This CDR3 has 16 amino acids. Germline values: CDR1 MDHEN, CDR2 SYDVKM. The CDR3 sequence is CASRGTSGGWGNTQYF. The CDR3 coding sequence is TGTGCCAGCAGGGGGACTAGCGGGGGGTGGGGAAATACGCAGTATTTT.

Notes on this clonotype: A read error may be the cause here, since a much bigger clone is one base away. The chain combines TRBV5-6 with TRBJ2-1; D might be TRBD2 (6 bases). Germline CDR1 is SGHDT and CDR2 is YYEEEE. The length of the CDR3 is 13 residues. The CDR3 sequence is CAGSPGPGDEQFF. The CDR3 nucleotides read TGTGCCGGCAGCCCCGGGCCGGGAGATGAGCAGTTCTTC. Drawing the rest from reference TRBV5-6 and TRBJ2-1, the complete variable domain is DAGVTQSPTHLIKTRGQQVTLRCSPKSGHDTVSWYQQALGQGPQFIFQYYEEEERQRGNFPDRFSGHQFPNYSSELNVNALLLGDSALYLCAGSPGPGDEQFFGPGTRLTVL.

This clonotype was observed many times. V and J are TRBV7-3 and TRBJ2-5, with D possibly matching TRBD1 (5 bases). There are 13 residues in the CDR3. V lost 5 bases and J 4 bases, leaving 11 bases between the germline ends. Looked up from germline, CDR1 is SGHTA and CDR2 is FQGTGA. In DNA, the CDR3 is TGTGCCAGCAGCGTTACAAGGGGAGAGACCCAGTACTTC. Translated, it gives CASSVTRGETQYF.

This clonotype was picked up many times. The CDR3, as DNA: TGTGCCAGCAGCTTAGAGACAACCATTTATGGCTACACCTTC. It encodes CASSLETTIYGYTF. The chain is built from TRBV7-9 and TRBJ1-2, with D unresolved. Per the germline V gene, CDR1 is SEHNR and CDR2 is FQNEAQ (reference sequence). Trimming stripped 1 base from V and 5 bases from J, with 11 bases between. The CDR3 sequence is 14 residues long.

The table lists this clonotype with many counts. The J gene is TRBJ2-5, the V gene TRBV5-1; a possible D gene is TRBD2 (6 bases). Germline V gives CDR1 SGHRS, CDR2 YFSETQ. The CDR3 spans 13 residues. Trimming pared 1 base from V and 5 bases from J, leaving 9 bases between. The CDR3, as DNA: TGCGCCAGCAGCTTGTGGGGGAGGGAGACCCAGTACTTC. Amino acid sequence: CASSLWGRETQYF. The full variable domain, completed using reference TRBV5-1 and TRBJ2-5, is KAGVTQTPRYLIKTRGQQVTLSCSPISGHRSVSWYQQTPGQGLQFLFEYFSETQRNKGNFPGRFSGRQFSNSRSEMNVSTLELGDSALYLCASSLWGRETQYFGPGTRLLVL.

This clonotype was detected a few times. This chain uses TRBV20-1 with TRBJ2-5; 7 bases map to TRBD1. CDR1 and CDR2 (germline): DFQATT, SNEGSKA (reference sequence). The CDR3 extends over 12 amino acids. V lost 5 bases, J lost 2 bases, and 2 bases stayed unmatched. CDR3 residues: CSAGTVQETQYF. In nucleotides, the CDR3 is TGCAGTGCTGGGACAGTACAAGAGACCCAGTACTTC.

This clonotype was observed at least ten times. V and J are TRBV4-3 and TRBJ2-3; D is ambiguous. There are 18 residues in the CDR3. V lost 3 bases to trimming and J lost 2 bases, with 21 bases between them. The germline CDR1 and CDR2 sequences are LGHNA and YSLEER. CDR3 nucleotide sequence: TGCGCCAGCAGCCAGGACCCGTTAGGAAGCGAGGACACAGATACGCAGTATTTT. It yields the protein CASSQDPLGSEDTDTQYF.

V and J are TRBV27 and TRBJ2-2; 9 bases agree with TRBD1. V lost 2 bases, J lost 3 bases, and 10 bases stayed unmatched. Germline loops: CDR1 MNHEY, CDR2 SMNVEV (reference sequence). The CDR3 is 18 residues long. The CDR3 sequence is CASSLRTGAGVYTGELFF. The DNA for the CDR3 is TGTGCCAGCAGTTTACGGACAGGGGCCGGGGTTTACACCGGGGAGCTGTTTTTT.

The table lists this clonotype with many counts. CDR3 sequence (DNA): TGTGCCAGCAGCAAACGCATAGCAGGAGGCCCCCCCAATGAGCAGTTCTTC. It yields the protein CASSKRIAGGPPNEQFF. This chain uses TRBV3-1 with TRBJ2-1, with a tentative D call TRBD2 (5 bases). Germline CDR1 reads LGHDT; CDR2 reads YNNKEL (reference sequence). The CDR3 has 17 amino acids. V lost 5 bases and J lost 6, with 23 bases in between.

This clonotype was counted at least ten times. The chain combines TRBV11-3 with TRBJ2-1, with no clear D. Looked up from germline, CDR1 is SGHNT and CDR2 is YENEEA. The CDR3 spans 13 residues. The germline V and J ends were trimmed by 1 base and 12 bases, with 13 bases remaining between them. Here the CDR3 DNA reads TGTGCCAGCAGCTTAGGAACGGGCCGCCCGCAGTTCTTC. It translates to CASSLGTGRPQFF.

This clonotype has just one count. The chain recombines TRBV5-1 with TRBJ1-2; 7 nucleotides line up with TRBD1. In germline, CDR1 is SGHRS, CDR2 YFSETQ. CDR3 length: 16 amino acids. Trimming cost V 4 bases and J 5 bases; bases outside gene matches: 14. CDR3 DNA: TGCGCCAGCAGCCCGACAGGGAGTGGGGGCGCTTATGGCTACACCTTC. Its protein product is CASSPTGSGGAYGYTF.

This clonotype was observed a handful of times. The V gene is TRBV4-1, the J gene TRBJ2-7; D may be TRBD1 or TRBD2 (5 bases each). V lost 0 bases and J lost 7, with 13 bases in between. The CDR3 contains 14 residues. CDR1 is MGHRA, CDR2 YSYEKL, per germline. Written as DNA, the CDR3 is TGCGCCAGCAGCCAAGATGTTCAGGGCGGGGAGCAGTACGTC. As protein: CASSQDVQGGEQYV.

This clonotype appeared many times. V and J are TRBV7-2 and TRBJ1-6, with unresolved D. This CDR3 spans 16 amino acids. In germline, CDR1 is SGHTA, CDR2 FQGNSA. V lost 2 bases, J lost 4 bases, and 12 bases lay in between. For the CDR3, the DNA is TGTGCCAGCAGCTTACGGGAGTCGCTGTATAATTCACCCCTCCACTTT. Amino acid sequence: CASSLRESLYNSPLHF. The full variable domain, in which reference TRBV7-2 and TRBJ1-6 provide the parts outside the CDR3, is GAGVSQSPSNKVTEKGKDVELRCDPISGHTALYWYRQSLGQGLEFLIYFQGNSAPDKSGLPSDRFSAERTGGSVSTLTIQRTQQEDSAVYLCASSLRESLYNSPLHFGNGTRLTVT.

This clonotype was observed at least ten times. The chain couples TRBV3-1 to TRBJ2-1, with 8 nucleotides matching TRBD1. Germline V lookup: CDR1 LGHDT, CDR2 YNNKEL (reference sequence). The CDR3 has 16 residues. V shed 1 base and J 6 bases; nucleotides not matched to a gene: 8. The CDR3 sequence is CASSQGNPGQVNEQFF. The CDR3 region has the DNA TGTGCCAGCAGCCAAGGGAACCCGGGACAGGTCAATGAGCAGTTCTTC.

This clonotype has at least ten counts. This sequence joins TRBV20-1 and TRBJ1-1; D is undetermined. CDR1 is DFQATT, CDR2 SNEGSKA, per germline (reference sequence). The V gene lost 0 bases and the J gene lost 0 bases, with 8 bases spanning the gap. CDR3 length: 14 amino acids. CDR3 nucleotides: TGCAGTGCTAGAGATGACGGCTTGAACACTGAAGCTTTCTTT. Translating gives CSARDDGLNTEAFF.

The V gene is TRBV20-1, the J gene TRBJ2-5; D not certain. Trimming removed 1 base from V and 5 bases from J, with 14 bases in between. The CDR3 consists of 14 residues. CDR1 and CDR2 from the germline V gene are DFQATT and SNEGSKA (reference sequence). The CDR3 DNA follows: TGCAGTGCTAGAGTGGAACACTCACAGGAGACCCAGTACTTC. The encoded protein is CSARVEHSQETQYF.

This clonotype was detected only a few times. One end of the junction fails to match germline, which may point to a read error. V and J are TRBV20-1 and TRBJ2-3; 12 positions match TRBD2. The V gene's germline CDR1 is DFQATT and CDR2 SNEGSKA (reference sequence). CDR3 length equals 19 residues. The CDR3 here is CRASPPLAGGRGNVDTQYF. The CDR3 nucleotides are TGCAGGGCTAGTCCCCCGCTAGCGGGAGGGCGGGGTAATGTTGATACGCAGTATTTT.

This clonotype was observed many times. J is TRBJ2-7 and V is TRBV6-2 or TRBV6-3; D remains unclear. Germline-derived CDR1 and CDR2 are MNHEY and SVGEGT. The CDR3 runs to 12 residues. V was trimmed by 5 bases and J by 3 bases, leaving 8 bases between them. CDR3 in DNA: TGTGCCAGCAGTCCCGGAGACTACGAGCAGTACTTC. It is translated as CASSPGDYEQYF.

With regard to this clonotype: With a much larger clone just one base away, this may be a read error. The chain has TRBV5-1 and TRBJ2-1; D is ambiguous. The CDR3 sequence is 15 residues long. The V gene lost 2 bases and the J gene lost 8 bases, with 17 bases spanning the gap. Germline assignment: CDR1 SGHRS and CDR2 YFSETQ. The CDR3 protein is CASSLGRRGLYEQFF. DNA of the CDR3: TGCGCCAGCAGCTTAGGCAGGCGAGGCCTCTATGAGCAGTTCTTC.

Comments on this clonotype: Since a much larger clone is just one base distant, this may be a read error. The CDR3 DNA reads as TGTGCCAGCAGCTTGGTATCAGGCCCGGGTCAGCCCCAGCATTTT. Amino acid sequence: CASSLVSGPGQPQHF. The chain links TRBV5-5 to TRBJ1-5; no clear D gene. The germline V gene has CDR1 SGHKS and CDR2 YYEKEE (reference sequence). V was clipped by 0 bases and J by 6 bases, with 13 bases between them. The length of the CDR3 is 15 residues.